Each of the 18 T cell receptor beta chains below was sequenced from the same sample in a study of T-cell reconstitution after alpha-beta-depleted transplantation in children. Preparing the TCRbeta library involved the use of unique molecular identifiers. From the PCR reads, TCRdb called clonotypes with MiXCR, one entry per CDR3 protein. This repertoire shows approximately 200,000 distinct CDR3 sequences, 13% to 15% found once; its top ten account for less than 15%. Sequences were derived from PBMCs from the stem cell graft donor, sampled from the stem cell graft. The receptors originated from a human donor who donated a stem cell graft to a child with acute lymphoblastic leukemia.

This clonotype was picked up many times. The V call is TRBV29-1, the J call TRBJ1-1; 8 bases map to TRBD1. Looked up from germline, CDR1 is SQVTM and CDR2 is ANQGSEA. This CDR3 has 12 amino acids. V gave up 5 bases and J gave up 5 bases; unmatched junction bases: 4. The CDR3 bases are TGCAGCGTTCGGACAGGGAGTACTGAAGCTTTCTTT. Translation gives CSVRTGSTEAFF. Looking up the rest from reference TRBV29-1 and TRBJ1-1 gives the full variable domain: SAVISQKPSRDICQRGTSLTIQCQVDSQVTMMFWYRQQPGQSLTLIATANQGSEATYESGFVIDKFPISRPNLTFSTLTVSNMSPEDSSIYLCSVRTGSTEAFFGQGTRLTVV.

With respect to this clonotype: A much larger clone differs by one base, so this may be a read error. V gene TRBV29-1 combines with J gene TRBJ2-2; the D gene is possibly TRBD1 (5 bases). The V gene lost 6 bases and the J gene lost 0 bases, with 14 bases spanning the gap. Germline-derived CDR1 and CDR2 are SQVTM and ANQGSEA. CDR3 length equals 15 residues. In DNA, the CDR3 is TGCAGCGTGGCCGGACATGGGCCGAACACCGGGGAGCTGTTTTTT. Translation: CSVAGHGPNTGELFF.

This clonotype came up many times. The rearrangement links TRBV29-1 to TRBJ2-3, with 8 nucleotides matching TRBD1. The germline gives CDR1 SQVTM, CDR2 ANQGSEA. V trimming: 5 bases; J trimming: 2 bases; junction bases outside the gene matches: 6. The CDR3 consists of 14 residues. CDR3 sequence: CSVSRGQVTDTQYF. The CDR3 DNA is TGCAGCGTTTCAAGGGGACAGGTCACAGATACGCAGTATTTT.

This clonotype showed up many times. The chain combines TRBV7-9 with TRBJ2-7, with D perhaps matching TRBD2 (6 bases). There are 15 residues in the CDR3. Germline loops: CDR1 SEHNR, CDR2 FQNEAQ (reference sequence). Trimming took off 1 base at V and 2 bases at J, with 12 bases between the two ends. CDR3 DNA sequence: TGTGCCAGCAGCTTAGGCGGCGGGGCAACCTACGAGCAGTACTTC. The encoded protein is CASSLGGGATYEQYF. The full variable domain, with the rest looked up from reference TRBV7-9 and TRBJ2-7, is DTGVSQNPRHKITKRGQNVTFRCDPISEHNRLYWYRQTLGQGPEFLTYFQNEAQLEKSRLLSDRFSAERPKGSFSTLEIQRTEQGDSAMYLCASSLGGGATYEQYFGPGTRLTVT.

The V call is TRBV27, the J call TRBJ2-7; no reliable D call. The length of the CDR3 is 15 residues. The V gene's germline CDR1 is MNHEY and CDR2 SMNVEV (reference sequence). Trimming pared 0 bases from V and 1 base from J, leaving 10 bases between. CDR3 nucleotide sequence: TGTGCCAGCAGTTTATCTTACGGACCGTCCTACGAGCAGTACTTC. Translating gives CASSLSYGPSYEQYF.

This sequence joins TRBV7-2 and TRBJ2-5, with TRBD2 matching 7 bases. There are 14 residues in the CDR3. CDR1 and CDR2 (germline): SGHTA, FQGNSA. J gave up 7 bases and V 1 base, and 6 bases lay outside the gene matches. The CDR3 is CASSLVGAGRTQYF. In DNA, the CDR3 is TGTGCCAGCAGCTTAGTCGGAGCGGGGAGGACCCAGTACTTC.

This clonotype was recorded many times. V is TRBV29-1 and J is TRBJ1-5; TRBD1 agrees at 10 bases. J was trimmed by 6 bases and V by 6 bases; bases with no gene match: 5. Germline V lookup: CDR1 SQVTM, CDR2 ANQGSEA. There are 13 residues in the CDR3. The CDR3, as DNA: TGCAGCGTGGGACAGGGGTTAAGTCAGCCCCAGCATTTT. This sequence encodes CSVGQGLSQPQHF.

Many counts were recorded for this clonotype. This chain uses TRBV27 with TRBJ2-1, with 13 bases identical to TRBD2. After removal of 8 bases from V and 7 bases from J, the junction contained 8 bases not matched to a gene. CDR1 MNHEY and CDR2 SMNVEV come from the germline V gene (reference sequence). The CDR3 totals 15 residues. CDR3 sequence: CASRGTSGTDNEQFF. The DNA for the CDR3 is TGTGCCAGCCGGGGGACTAGCGGGACTGATAATGAGCAGTTCTTC.

This clonotype was counted many times. The rearrangement links TRBV28 to TRBJ2-7, with D unresolved. The V and J ends lost 5 bases and 5 bases respectively, with 13 bases between them. The CDR3 spans 13 residues. Germline V gene sequence: CDR1 MDHEN, CDR2 SYDVKM. CDR3 bases: TGTGCCAGCAGTGTCGGCACAACAGACGAGCAGTACTTC. It yields the protein CASSVGTTDEQYF.

Ten or more counts support this clonotype. The V gene is TRBV20-1, the J gene TRBJ2-3, with D possibly TRBD2 on 6 matching bases. The ends were cut back, 1 base at V and 10 bases at J, with 12 bases in the middle. The CDR3 length is 12 residues. CDR1 is DFQATT and CDR2 is SNEGSKA in the germline V gene (reference sequence). DNA of the CDR3: TGCAGTGCTAGAGCGGCGGGGAATCCGCAGTATTTT. It specifies CSARAAGNPQYF.

This clonotype was found a few times. This chain links TRBV5-6 with TRBJ2-7; 8 nucleotides line up with TRBD1. The CDR3 length is 15 residues. Trimming at V came to 4 bases and at J to 3 bases, leaving 9 bases not matched to a gene. Germline V CDR1 and CDR2: SGHDT, YYEEEE. DNA of the CDR3: TGTGCCAGCAGCCCCCGGGACAGGTACTTCTACGAGCAGTACTTC. Its translation is CASSPRDRYFYEQYF.

The sample holds many counts of this clonotype. The rearrangement joins TRBV5-1 to TRBJ2-1, with D tentatively TRBD1 (5 bases). This CDR3 is 16 amino acids long. V gave up 4 bases and J gave up 0 bases, with 14 bases separating them. CDR1 and CDR2 from the germline V gene are SGHRS and YFSETQ. CDR3 sequence reads: CASSPRQGSSYNEQFF. The CDR3 DNA is TGCGCCAGCAGCCCGAGGCAGGGCAGCTCCTACAATGAGCAGTTCTTC.

At least ten counts were recorded for this clonotype. The V and J genes are TRBV5-1 and TRBJ1-1; TRBD1 aligns across 10 bases. V was pared by 3 bases and J by 5 bases, with 7 bases of the junction left unmatched. Germline loops: CDR1 SGHRS, CDR2 YFSETQ. The CDR3 has 15 residues. CDR3 loop: CASSSRTGGETEAFF. The CDR3 coding sequence is TGCGCCAGCAGCTCCCGGACAGGGGGGGAGACTGAAGCTTTCTTT. Full variable domain (outside the CDR3, taken from reference TRBV5-1 and TRBJ1-1): KAGVTQTPRYLIKTRGQQVTLSCSPISGHRSVSWYQQTPGQGLQFLFEYFSETQRNKGNFPGRFSGRQFSNSRSEMNVSTLELGDSALYLCASSSRTGGETEAFFGQGTRLTVV.

This clonotype was counted many times. CDR3 sequence: CSAREPAGGNEQFF. The CDR3, as DNA: TGCAGTGCTAGAGAACCAGCGGGAGGCAATGAGCAGTTCTTC. The genes are TRBV20-1 and TRBJ2-1, with 9 bases aligning to TRBD2. This CDR3 has 14 residues. The V and J ends lost 0 bases and 6 bases, in that order; junction bases with no gene match: 3. The germline V gene encodes CDR1 DFQATT and CDR2 SNEGSKA (reference sequence).

At least ten counts were recorded for this clonotype. The V and J genes are TRBV5-1 and TRBJ2-3; D not resolved. V was clipped by 1 base and J by 1 base, with 10 bases between them. The length of the CDR3 is 15 residues. Germline V gene sequence: CDR1 SGHRS, CDR2 YFSETQ. In DNA, the CDR3 is TGCGCCAGCAGCTTGAACAGATTAGGCACAGATACGCAGTATTTT. Residues: CASSLNRLGTDTQYF.

This clonotype has at least ten counts. V and J are TRBV20-1 and TRBJ2-1, with 11 positions matching TRBD2. The CDR3 is 13 residues long. Germline values: CDR1 DFQATT, CDR2 SNEGSKA (reference sequence). This CDR3 reads CGAYSGREGEQFF. CDR3 DNA: TGCGGGGCATATAGCGGGAGGGAAGGTGAGCAGTTCTTC.

This clonotype has a single count. The junction departs from the called germline gene at one end, perhaps through a read error. CDR3 DNA sequence: TGTGCCAGCAGCCAAGGGGGACCCGGGGCCAACGGCCTGACTTTC. This sequence encodes CASSQGGPGANGLTF. The chain uses TRBV4-2 and TRBJ2-6; D could derive from TRBD1 or TRBD2 (5 bases each). From germline, CDR1 is LGHNA and CDR2 YNFKEQ. CDR3 length equals 15 residues.

This clonotype was seen many times. The genes are TRBV7-9 and TRBJ1-1; perhaps TRBD1 as D (5 bases). Germline CDR1 is SEHNR and CDR2 is FQNEAQ (reference sequence). CDR3 length equals 14 residues. V dropped 3 bases and J dropped 11 bases, with 19 bases sitting between them. CDR3 residues: CASSFGPGGIGAFF. The CDR3, as DNA: TGTGCCAGCAGCTTCGGCCCCGGGGGAATTGGGGCTTTCTTT.